This T cell receptor beta chain is from a study of blood T cell repertoires in COVID-19. The wider study: PBMCs, B-cell-depleted T cells, or T cells provided the cDNA or gDNA that made up the material.

J was trimmed by 4 bases and V by 0 bases; bases with no gene match: 4. Germline lookup yields CDR1 GTSNPN and CDR2 SVGIG (reference sequence). The CDR3 runs to 14 residues. The assay was immunoSEQ multiplex PCR, and TCRdb's table has in-frame clones only and misses some. This table has under 200,000 clones, around nine tenths appearing once. This sequence joins TRBV30 and TRBJ1-1; 8 bases are a match to TRBD1. The sequencing input was PBMCs or T cells enriched from blood (not recorded which). This clonotype originated in a woman aged 18-35 years who had recovered from COVID-19. The CDR3 loop is CAWSVLTGGTEAFF. The DNA of the CDR3 is TGTGCCTGGAGTGTACTCACAGGGGGCACTGAAGCTTTCTTT.